At least ten counts were recorded for the clone carrying this T cell receptor (beta chain). Its cognate antigen is unknown. This sample's TCRbeta library carried unique molecular identifier barcodes. MiXCR was run by TCRdb on the PCR reads, yielding one entry per CDR3 protein. The profile shows approximately 500,000 distinct CDR3 sequences, more than 9% of them singletons. These data belong to a study of T-cell reconstitution after alpha-beta-depleted transplantation in children. Findings and limits, study-wide: The high TCRbeta diversity at day 60 in some patients came from surviving recipient T cells and thymic progenitors. T-cell numbers and diversity one year post-transplant derived largely from freshly generated T cells. Several hundred expanded graft clones reportedly gave rise to the alpha-beta T cells present about two months after transplant.

V dropped 3 bases and J dropped 5 bases, with 11 bases sitting between them. Germline V gives CDR1 SGHTA, CDR2 FQGNSA. There are 13 residues in the CDR3. The specimen comprised PBMCs, sampled before TCRalphabeta/CD19-depleted stem cell transplant. This TCR derives from a child aged 2 to 10 with inherited bone marrow failure, due to receive a stem cell transplant. This chain connects TRBV7-2 to TRBJ2-7; the D gene is possibly TRBD2 (5 bases). The CDR3 loop is CASSFLRADEQYF. CDR3 nucleotides: TGTGCCAGCAGCTTTCTGAGAGCGGACGAGCAGTACTTC. The full variable domain, in which reference TRBV7-2 and TRBJ2-7 provide the parts outside the CDR3, is GAGVSQSPSNKVTEKGKDVELRCDPISGHTALYWYRQSLGQGLEFLIYFQGNSAPDKSGLPSDRFSAERTGGSVSTLTIQRTQQEDSAVYLCASSFLRADEQYFGPGTRLTVT.